This entry concerns a single T cell receptor beta chain. This entry belongs to a study of blood T cell repertoires in COVID-19. At the level of the study: Acute and convalescent COVID-19 specimens originated in the United States, Italy and Spain. In each case, the material was cDNA or gDNA derived from T cells, B-cell-depleted T cells, or PBMCs.

In the original processing: Cell counts per sample came from amplifying reference gene primers. The data were produced by immunoSEQ multiplex PCR, yet TCRdb's version contains in-frame clones alone and is incomplete. The V and J calls and clone size were taken over from that table, and D and trimming were inferred from the DNA. The sample yields about 220,000 clones, just over 85% seen once. The age range of participants was about 18 to 89 years, with residence in under 25 US areas. Germline lookup yields CDR1 SGHVS and CDR2 FQNEAQ. The CDR3 totals 16 residues. Trimming took 5 bases from V and 7 from J, leaving 23 bases between them.

This clonotype was sampled from a woman in her 50s with acute COVID-19. This chain joins TRBV7-8 and TRBJ1-2; a weak D match, TRBD1 (6 bases). Sequencing used PBMCs or T cells enriched from blood (not recorded which). CDR3 sequence reads: CASSRSRGQPLGGYTF. The CDR3 region has the DNA TGTGCCAGCAGCCGTAGCCGAGGACAGCCGTTGGGTGGCTACACCTTC.